The rows below give T cell receptor beta chains drawn from one sample of a study of identical twins. MiXCR, run by TCRdb on the 5' RACE reads, gives a single entry per CDR3 protein. In the table there are nearly 900,000 distinct CDR3 sequences, 9% to 15% of which are singletons. The same sample was also used in a study of yellow fever vaccine responses in identical twins.

Material: PBMCs. Every receptor here comes from a woman between 18 and 29 years old in good health. The CDR3 runs from the conserved cysteine through the conserved F or W. D genes are given only for firm matches. Some rows have no size entry. The others give once, few or many, or a class for an expanded clone.

NA	NA	TRBV20-1	TRBJ2-1	TGCAGTGCTAGTTGGGGGAGGCATGAGCAGTTCTTC	CSASWGRHEQFF
NA	few	TRBV20-1	TRBJ1-5	TGCAGTGCTAGAATCCAGGGTGTAGAAAATCAGCCCCAGCATTTT	CSARIQGVENQPQHF
NA	NA	TRBV5-5	TRBJ2-1	TGTGCCAGCAGCTTGGCCGGTAACGGAGAGCAGTTCTTC	CASSLAGNGEQFF
NA	NA	TRBV20-1	TRBJ2-3	TGCAGTGCCCTGCGGGTTGCGGCGGGCGGGGCAGATACGCAGTATTTT	CSALRVAAGGADTQYF
NA	many	TRBV7-9	TRBJ1-2	TGTGCCAGCAGCCCTGCGAATGGCTACACCTTC	CASSPANGYTF
TRBD2	few	TRBV3-1	TRBJ2-1	TGTGCCAGCAGCCAAGATTTGGAGACTAGCGTCTACAATGAGCAGTTCTTC	CASSQDLETSVYNEQFF
TRBD2	few	TRBV12-5	TRBJ2-3	TGTGCTAGTGGTTTGGGACTAGCGGGAGTGAGGTATACGCAGTATTTT	CASGLGLAGVRYTQYF
NA	NA	TRBV7-8	TRBJ2-2	TGTGCCAGCAGCTCCCGGTCCGGGGGGACATACACCGGGGAGCTGTTTTTT	CASSSRSGGTYTGELFF
NA	NA	TRBV10-3	TRBJ2-2	TGTGCCATCAGACCTACAGGGAACACCGGGGAGCTGTTTTTT	CAIRPTGNTGELFF
TRBD1	few	TRBV2	TRBJ1-1	TGTGCCAGCAGTCCAGTCCCGGGACAGGGGAAGAACACTGAAGCTTTCTTT	CASSPVPGQGKNTEAFF
TRBD2	few	TRBV3-1	TRBJ2-7	TGTGCCAGCAGCCAAGTCCCAGCGGGAACCTCCTACGAGCAGTACTTC	CASSQVPAGTSYEQYF
NA	NA	TRBV15	TRBJ1-3	TGTGCCACCAGCAGAGATTGGGGGGCTGGAAACACCATATATTTT	CATSRDWGAGNTIYF
NA	NA	TRBV20-1	TRBJ2-4	TGCAGTGCTAGGATCGGGGTACTAGCCAAAAACATTCAGTACTTC	CSARIGVLAKNIQYF
NA	few	TRBV7-9	TRBJ1-4	TGTGCCAGCAGCTCGACCGGAGTGGGGAAAAAACTGTTTTTT	CASSSTGVGKKLFF
NA	few	TRBV7-9	TRBJ2-4	TGTGCCAGCAGCTTATCAGGGGAGGGCATTCAGTACTTC	CASSLSGEGIQYF
NA	NA	TRBV15	TRBJ2-5	TGTGCCACCAGCAGATATCTCTCGGCCTCCCAAGAGACCCAGTACTTC	CATSRYLSASQETQYF
TRBD1	NA	TRBV24-1	TRBJ2-2	TGTGCCACCAGTGATCCTTCCGGGCAGGGGGCCTCCGGGGAGCTGTTTTTT	CATSDPSGQGASGELFF
TRBD2	few	TRBV20-1	TRBJ2-1	TGCAGTGCTAGAGGACCCGGGGCGGGAGTGAGTGAGCAGTTCTTC	CSARGPGAGVSEQFF
TRBD2	NA	TRBV12-3/TRBV12-4	TRBJ2-1	TGTGCCAGCAGTCCAGACCAGGCCGGGAGGCACAATGAGCAGTTCTTC	CASSPDQAGRHNEQFF
TRBD2	NA	TRBV20-1	TRBJ2-1	TGCAGTGCCCCAGGGGGACTAGCGGGAACCGAGGAGTTCTTC	CSAPGGLAGTEEFF
NA	many	TRBV3-1	TRBJ2-7	TGTGCCAGCAGCCAACTATACGAGCAGTACTTC	CASSQLYEQYF
TRBD2	many	TRBV4-1	TRBJ2-3	TGCGCCAGCAGCCTCTGGACTAGCGGGGGGGCCACAGATACGCAGTATTTT	CASSLWTSGGATDTQYF
TRBD2	once	TRBV13	TRBJ2-2	TGTACCAGCAGCTTCGGGACTAGCGCATTCAGGGACACCGGGGAGCTGTTTTTT	CTSSFGTSAFRDTGELFF
NA	NA	TRBV5-5	TRBJ1-2	TGTGCCAGCAGCTTAGGGGGTCAGGGAGGTGGCTACACCTTC	CASSLGGQGGGYTF
NA	many	TRBV13	TRBJ1-1	TGTGCCGCCCGGCTGGGGAACACTGAAGCTTTCTTT	CAARLGNTEAFF
NA	few	TRBV2	TRBJ2-5	TGTGCCAGCAGTGATTGGGGACGAAAGACCCAGTACTTC	CASSDWGRKTQYF
TRBD1	few	TRBV6-1	TRBJ1-2	TGTGCCAGCAGGATTCCCGGGACAGGGCAATTTGGGGGCTACACCTTC	CASRIPGTGQFGGYTF
TRBD1	few	TRBV7-2	TRBJ2-3	TGTGCCAGCAGCTCCCCGACAGGGGCAAACACAGATACGCAGTATTTT	CASSSPTGANTDTQYF
NA	few	TRBV7-2	TRBJ2-1	TGTGCCAGCAGCCCGCAATCGAGACTTGCCAATGAGCAGTTCTTC	CASSPQSRLANEQFF
NA	NA	TRBV12-3/TRBV12-4	TRBJ2-1	TGTGCCAGCAGTTTTTTGTGGGGTACCCCCTCCTACAATGAGCAGTTCTTC	CASSFLWGTPSYNEQFF
NA	many	TRBV27	TRBJ1-6	TGTGCCAGCAGTTTGCGGGGCTATAATTCACCCCTCCACTTT	CASSLRGYNSPLHF
TRBD2	NA	TRBV12-3/TRBV12-4	TRBJ2-1	TGTGCCAGCAGTTACATACGGACTAGCGGGAGGTCGGATGAGCAGTTCTTC	CASSYIRTSGRSDEQFF
NA	few	TRBV14	TRBJ2-7	TGTGCCAGCAGCCCTCGGGTATCCCTAATTTCCTACGAGCAGTACTTC	CASSPRVSLISYEQYF
NA	NA	TRBV7-9	TRBJ1-1	TGTGCCAGCAGCTTAGCGCCGGGGGGGTTGCACACTGAAGCTTTCTTT	CASSLAPGGLHTEAFF
TRBD2	many	TRBV12-3/TRBV12-4	TRBJ2-1	TGTGCCAGCAGTTTGCAACTAGCGGACAATGAGCAGTTCTTC	CASSLQLADNEQFF
TRBD2	many	TRBV12-3/TRBV12-4	TRBJ2-1	TGTGCCAGCAGTGCTAGCGGAGGGCCCTACAATGAGCAGTTCTTC	CASSASGGPYNEQFF
TRBD2	many	TRBV5-1	TRBJ2-1	TGCGCCAGCAGCTTGATAGCGGGAGCGTCCTACAATGAGCAGTTCTTC	CASSLIAGASYNEQFF
NA	few	TRBV5-1	TRBJ2-2	TGCGCCAGCAGCCCCTCCGGGGTGCAGATCAATACCGGGGAGCTGTTTTTT	CASSPSGVQINTGELFF
NA	few	TRBV20-1	TRBJ2-1	TGCAGTGCTAGAGGGCTAGCGCCTACCAATGAGCAGTTCTTC	CSARGLAPTNEQFF
NA	few	TRBV12-3/TRBV12-4	TRBJ2-1	TGTGCCAGTGTGCCAAGAAGCGTTATCCACAATGAGCAGTTCTTC	CASVPRSVIHNEQFF
TRBD1	few	TRBV11-2	TRBJ2-7	TGTGCCAGCAGCTTAGCTGGACAGGGGATGGACGAGCAGTACTTC	CASSLAGQGMDEQYF
NA	few	TRBV27	TRBJ1-1	TGTGCCAGCAGTTTATTGGGGGGGATGAACACTGAAGCTTTCTTT	CASSLLGGMNTEAFF
NA	many	TRBV10-2	TRBJ1-5	TGCGCCAGCAGTGAGGGAAGGAATCAGCCCCAGCATTTT	CASSEGRNQPQHF
TRBD1	NA	TRBV6-1	TRBJ1-5	TGTGCCAGCACCGGGACAGGGGTCGGCAATCAGCCCCAGCATTTT	CASTGTGVGNQPQHF
NA	NA	TRBV28	TRBJ2-3	TGTGCCAGCAGTTTACCAGGAAATACGCAGTATTTT	CASSLPGNTQYF
NA	few	TRBV20-1	TRBJ1-6	TGCAGTGCCGGGACACTAGATAATTCACCCCTCCACTTT	CSAGTLDNSPLHF